Sequencing of this T cell receptor beta chain was carried out in a study of T-cell reconstitution after alpha-beta-depleted transplantation in children. Many counts were recorded for this clonotype. The antigen remains unidentified. Unique molecular identifiers were incorporated when the TCRbeta library was constructed. TCRdb redid the calling of the PCR reads with MiXCR, one entry per CDR3 protein. The sample carries fewer than 700,000 distinct CDR3 sequences, 10% to 15% recorded once. Study-wide results and caveats: For some patients, TCRbeta diversity was high at day 60 because of recipient T cells and thymic progenitors that survived. Several hundred rapidly expanded clones from non-depleted graft cells reportedly supplied alpha-beta T cells about two months post-transplant. T-cell counts and diversity were attributed mostly to newly produced T cells one year after transplant.

The V end lost 2 bases, the J end lost 7 bases, and 22 bases lay between the germline ends. The CDR3 totals 17 residues. This TCR was sampled from a male patient aged 10-17 years who had a stem cell transplant for acute myeloid leukemia, so the T cells may come from the graft donor. The material was PBMCs, mostly from graft donor cells, obtained 360 days after TCRalphabeta/CD19-depleted stem cell transplant. The chain couples TRBV12-3 or TRBV12-4 to TRBJ2-3; possible D gene TRBD2, 5 bases. CDR3 coding DNA: TGTGCCAGCAGTTTATTTAGGTGGGAACTAGTCATGCATACGCAGTATTTT. The encoded protein is CASSLFRWELVMHTQYF.